The clone carrying this T cell receptor (beta chain) was recorded only once. The protocol was immunoSEQ multiplex PCR, while the TCRdb copy is restricted to in-frame clones and leaves out a portion. Of roughly 25,000 clones listed, around 96% are singletons. The data were taken from a study of graft-versus-host responses after intestinal transplantation. The CDR3 extends over 15 amino acids. The material sequenced was PBMCs, taken roughly 32 days after intestinal transplant. The V and J genes are TRBV12-2 and TRBJ1-1; the table names TRBD1, a call not compared with the DNA. TRBV12-2 is noted as a pseudogene. The source is a human patient who received an intestinal transplant, so some T cells may come from the graft donor. DNA of the CDR3: TGTGCAAGTCGCTTAGGGACACTCATGAACACTGAAGCTTTCTTT. Amino acids: CASRLGTLMNTEAFF.